This TCR beta chain was captured in a study of blood T cells in healthy people across ages. Together with a sample-barcoded 5' primer, a J-beta primer mix was included in a second PCR lasting about 7 to 12 cycles. A 12-random-nucleotide template-switch adaptor tagged each cDNA molecule. TCRdb processed the 5' RACE reads anew with MiXCR; each CDR3 protein has one entry. This sample has 750,000 or so distinct CDR3 sequences, with 20% to 25% found just once. V was trimmed by 5 bases and J by 4 bases, leaving 20 bases between them. Germline lookup yields CDR1 LNHDA and CDR2 SQIVND (reference sequence). This CDR3 spans 16 amino acids. The same sample was also used in a study of T cells of mothers and their children. That investigation notes: Using the M1S primer, the second PCR added sample barcodes along with 2-4 random nucleotides.

V usage is TRBV19 and J usage is TRBJ1-2, with D possibly being TRBD1 (5 bases). The receptor's source is a boy between 10 and 17 years old in good health. The specimen was blood. The CDR3 reads CASSLGEGSLGYGYTF. In DNA, the CDR3 is TGTGCCAGTAGTTTGGGGGAGGGAAGTTTGGGCTATGGCTACACCTTC.